One sample yielded the 26 T cell receptor beta chains listed below, sequenced in a study of cytomegalovirus exposure and HLA in healthy donors. Data came from immunoSEQ multiplex PCR; TCRdb stores just in-frame clones and leaves some out. The sample lists roughly 52,000 clones; approximately 90% were seen once. Material for sequencing was PBMCs. Source of these receptors: a young man in good health and CMV-seronegative.

The chain combines TRBV14 with TRBJ2-4, with D maybe TRBD1 (5 bases). V was cut by 3 bases and J by 7 bases, with 10 bases left in between. The CDR3 is 13 residues long. CDR1 and CDR2 from the germline V gene are SGHDN and FVKESK. CDR3 in amino acids: CASSQGRMNIQYF. The CDR3 bases are TGTGCCAGCAGCCAGGGGCGGATGAACATTCAGTACTTC.

V is TRBV20-1 and J is TRBJ2-1; D is unresolved. V gave up 4 bases and J gave up 1 base, with 2 bases separating them. Germline V gene sequence: CDR1 DFQATT, CDR2 SNEGSKA (reference sequence). The CDR3 has 11 amino acids. CDR3 sequence reads: CSATSYNEQFF. The DNA of the CDR3 is TGCAGTGCTACTTCCTACAATGAGCAGTTCTTC.

The V call is TRBV7-2, the J call TRBJ2-1; 13 nucleotides align to TRBD2. The trim removed 4 bases at V and 10 bases at J, leaving 10 bases unmatched. The CDR3 consists of 16 residues. Germline V gene sequence: CDR1 SGHTA, CDR2 FQGNSA. The CDR3, as DNA: TGTGCCAGCAGCTCCGAAGGGACTAGCGGGATACGGGAGCAGTTCTTC. It encodes CASSSEGTSGIREQFF.

The chain uses TRBV6-5 and TRBJ2-3; no clear D. CDR1 and CDR2 (germline): MNHEY, SVGAGI. This CDR3 region has 13 residues. With 0 bases removed from V and 4 bases from J, the gap between germline ends came to 5 bases. The CDR3 DNA sequence: TGTGCCAGCAGTTACTCGTCGGCAGATACGCAGTATTTT. This gives the protein CASSYSSADTQYF.

This chain connects TRBV28 to TRBJ2-3; 11 nucleotides align to TRBD2. This CDR3 is 16 amino acids long. Germline values: CDR1 MDHEN, CDR2 SYDVKM. The J segment lost 2 bases and the V segment lost 0 bases, leaving 1 base of the junction unmatched. In DNA, the CDR3 is TGTGCCAGCAGTTTATGGACTAGCGGGAACACAGATACGCAGTATTTT. Translation: CASSLWTSGNTDTQYF.

Within the sample, this clone is medium-sized. The chain uses TRBV29-1 and TRBJ1-2; weak D call: TRBD1 (5 bases). Germline V gene sequence: CDR1 SQVTM, CDR2 ANQGSEA. V dropped 7 bases and J dropped 0 bases, with 18 bases sitting between them. This CDR3 contains 15 residues. The DNA of the CDR3 is TGCAGCGCCGCCCCAGGATCGGGGGCTAACTATGGCTACACCTTC. This translates into CSAAPGSGANYGYTF.

The DNA of the CDR3 is TGTGCCAGCAGTCCAAGCTTAAATGAGCAGTTCTTC. Translation: CASSPSLNEQFF. V gene TRBV9 combines with J gene TRBJ2-1, with unresolved D. Germline CDR1 SGDLS, CDR2 YYNGEE. Trimming cost V 5 bases and J 7 bases, with 10 bases left between them. CDR3 length: 12 residues.

The genes are TRBV19 and TRBJ1-2, with D possibly TRBD1 on 6 matching bases. The germline gives CDR1 LNHDA, CDR2 SQIVND (reference sequence). This CDR3 has 13 amino acids. V shed 5 bases and J shed 8 bases, with 15 bases lying between them. CDR3 region: CASSPFTGSGYTF. The CDR3 DNA sequence: TGTGCCAGTAGTCCCTTCACAGGGAGCGGCTACACCTTC.

This chain uses TRBV27 with TRBJ2-2, with a tentative D call TRBD1 (6 bases). V lost 6 bases and J 1 base, leaving 12 bases between the germline ends. Per the germline V gene, CDR1 is MNHEY and CDR2 is SMNVEV (reference sequence). This CDR3 is built from 15 residues. CDR3 DNA: TGTGCCAGCAGCCCCGACAGGTTGAACACCGGGGAGCTGTTTTTT. Encoded protein: CASSPDRLNTGELFF.

This chain uses TRBV5-1 with TRBJ2-1; D perhaps matches TRBD2 (6 bases). V was shortened by 0 bases and J by 10 bases, with 17 bases between the two germline ends. This CDR3 is built from 15 residues. Germline V lookup: CDR1 SGHRS, CDR2 YFSETQ. Here the CDR3 reads CASSLVGGPGEEQFF. The CDR3 DNA sequence: TGCGCCAGCAGCTTGGTCGGGGGACCGGGCGAGGAGCAGTTCTTC.

The chain carries TRBV6-6 and TRBJ2-7; TRBD1 matches at 7 bases. The CDR3 runs 15 residues. Trimming at V came to 6 bases and at J to 1 base, leaving 9 bases not matched to a gene. Germline CDR1 is MNHNY and CDR2 is SVGAGI (reference sequence). CDR3 nucleotide sequence: TGTGCCAGCAGATCAGGGACAGCCTATTCCTACGAGCAGTACTTC. Its protein is CASRSGTAYSYEQYF.

The chain recombines TRBV2 with TRBJ2-1; D might be TRBD1 (6 bases). The germline V and J ends were trimmed by 6 bases and 2 bases, with 11 bases remaining between them. Germline V gene data show CDR1 as SNHLY and CDR2 as FYNNEI. This CDR3 is built from 14 residues. The CDR3 spells CASRADRPYNEQFF. Written as DNA, the CDR3 is TGTGCCAGCAGGGCGGACAGACCCTACAATGAGCAGTTCTTC. The variable domain in full, completed from reference TRBV2 and TRBJ2-1, reads EPEVTQTPSHQVTQMGQEVILRCVPISNHLYFYWYRQILGQKVEFLVSFYNNEISEKSEIFDDQFSVERPDGSNFTLKIRSTKLEDSAMYFCASRADRPYNEQFFGPGTRLTVL.

The genes are TRBV6-1 and TRBJ1-4; D is perhaps TRBD1 (5 bases). Trimming removed 4 bases at V and 0 bases at J, with 18 bases between. Looked up from germline, CDR1 is MNHNS and CDR2 is SASEGT. This CDR3 spans 18 amino acids. In DNA form, the CDR3 reads TGTGCCAGCAGTGCCTCGATCGGGGGAGGTGCAACTAATGAAAAACTGTTTTTT. It specifies CASSASIGGGATNEKLFF.

The rearrangement uses TRBV6-1 and TRBJ1-3, with 7 bases matching TRBD1. The CDR3 consists of 14 residues. V was clipped by 7 bases and J by 0 bases; unmatched bases: 3. Germline-derived CDR1 and CDR2 are MNHNS and SASEGT. CDR3 sequence reads: CASTPGGSGNTIYF. The CDR3 bases are TGTGCCAGCACCCCAGGGGGCTCTGGAAACACCATATATTTT.

The rearrangement joins TRBV18 to TRBJ1-4; tentative D call: TRBD1 (6 bases). The CDR3 has 14 amino acids. The germline V gene encodes CDR1 KGHSH and CDR2 LQKENI. V shed 2 bases and J shed 5 bases, with 9 bases lying between them. The chain's CDR3 is CASSPGQLNEKLFF. The CDR3 region has the DNA TGTGCCAGCTCACCAGGACAGCTGAATGAAAAACTGTTTTTT.

The chain uses TRBV9 and TRBJ2-3; 14 positions agree with TRBD2. V was pared by 4 bases and J by 5 bases, with 6 bases of the junction left unmatched. CDR1 and CDR2 (germline): SGDLS, YYNGEE. The CDR3 contains 16 residues. CDR3 region: CASSPTTSGGVDTQYF. For the CDR3, the DNA is TGTGCCAGCAGCCCGACGACTAGCGGGGGGGTAGATACGCAGTATTTT.

This clone was seen once. This chain joins TRBV27 and TRBJ2-7, with D perhaps TRBD2 (5 bases). V was pared by 6 bases and J by 2 bases, with 17 bases between. This CDR3 has 15 amino acids. Germline loops: CDR1 MNHEY, CDR2 SMNVEV (reference sequence). The CDR3 here is CASSPGIWGTYEQYF. CDR3 sequence (DNA): TGTGCCAGCAGCCCCGGGATCTGGGGAACCTACGAGCAGTACTTC.

The chain recombines TRBV5-1 with TRBJ2-1; 7 positions match TRBD2. With 3 bases clipped from V and 3 bases from J, the junction kept 3 bases outside the gene matches. CDR1 and CDR2 (germline): SGHRS, YFSETQ. This CDR3 region has 14 residues. The CDR3: CASSSRTSYNEQFF. The CDR3 nucleotides are TGCGCCAGCAGCTCCCGGACTAGCTACAATGAGCAGTTCTTC.

The chain employs TRBV6-6 and TRBJ2-7; 7 bases match TRBD1. CDR1 and CDR2 from the germline V gene are MNHNY and SVGAGI (reference sequence). The CDR3 length is 15 residues. The V gene end was trimmed by 4 bases and the J gene end by 4 bases; junction bases not matched to a gene: 10. This CDR3 reads CASSSRTGSEYEQYF. The DNA of the CDR3 is TGTGCCAGCAGTTCCAGGACAGGCTCGGAATACGAGCAGTACTTC.

This chain connects TRBV11-2 to TRBJ2-1, with TRBD2 matching over 13 bases. Germline V gives CDR1 SGHAT, CDR2 FQNNGV. The CDR3 covers 16 residues. V lost 5 bases and J lost 4; bases outside the gene matches: 5. The CDR3 loop is CASSLGLAGSYNEQFF. DNA for the CDR3: TGTGCCAGCAGCCTGGGACTAGCGGGAAGTTACAATGAGCAGTTCTTC.

This clone was counted once. The genes are TRBV5-5 and TRBJ1-2, with 9 bases lining up with TRBD1. The CDR3 is 16 amino acids. Per the germline V gene, CDR1 is SGHKS and CDR2 is YYEKEE (reference sequence). The ends lost 4 bases at V and 0 bases at J; junction bases unmatched: 7. CDR3 amino acids: CASSPGTGSANYGYTF. The CDR3 DNA reads as TGTGCCAGCAGCCCCGGGACAGGGAGCGCTAACTATGGCTACACCTTC.

Of note for this clone: Other nucleotide sequences in the sample specify the same CDR3. The chain joins TRBV18 to TRBJ1-3; D remains ambiguous. Germline loops: CDR1 KGHSH, CDR2 LQKENI. Trimming removed 2 bases from V and 1 base from J, with 6 bases in between. This CDR3 has 14 residues. CDR3 residues: CASSPTGSGNTIYF. In DNA form, the CDR3 reads TGTGCCAGCTCACCAACGGGATCTGGAAACACCATATATTTT.

V and J are TRBV7-9 and TRBJ2-7; possible D gene TRBD1, 5 bases. The CDR3 totals 13 residues. Germline CDR1 is SEHNR and CDR2 is FQNEAQ (reference sequence). V was shortened by 2 bases and J by 3 bases, with 8 bases between the two germline ends. CDR3 sequence: CASSLPQGYEQYF. As DNA, the CDR3 is TGTGCCAGCAGCTTACCTCAGGGCTACGAGCAGTACTTC.

The V and J genes are TRBV28 and TRBJ2-1, with 7 bases matching TRBD2. The CDR3 is 13 amino acids. CDR1 and CDR2 from the germline V gene are MDHEN and SYDVKM. Trimming at V came to 7 bases and at J to 8 bases, leaving 8 bases not matched to a gene. CDR3 nucleotides: TGTGCCAGCACCCGGACGGGAGGCGATGAGCAGTTCTTC. Protein: CASTRTGGDEQFF.

CDR3 region: CASRGYGTAYNEQFF. DNA of the CDR3: TGTGCCTCAAGGGGGTACGGGACAGCCTACAATGAGCAGTTCTTC. This sequence joins TRBV28 and TRBJ2-1, with TRBD1 matching over 7 bases. V gave up 11 bases and J gave up 2 bases; unmatched junction bases: 12. The germline gives CDR1 MDHEN, CDR2 SYDVKM. The length of the CDR3 is 15 residues.

Regarding this clone: The sample holds other DNA sequences that translate to the same CDR3. The genes are TRBV28 and TRBJ1-5; 7 nucleotides match TRBD1. CDR3 size: 15 residues. V gave up 3 bases and J gave up 2 bases; unmatched junction bases: 4. The V gene's germline CDR1 is MDHEN and CDR2 SYDVKM. CDR3 region: CASSFSDRGNQPQHF. In DNA form, the CDR3 reads TGTGCCAGCAGTTTTAGTGACAGGGGCAATCAGCCCCAGCATTTT.